This TCR beta chain comes out of a study of blood T cell repertoires in COVID-19. Per the authors' pipeline: Estimation of nucleated cell counts was performed using reference gene primer amplification. Profiled with immunoSEQ multiplex PCR; TCRdb holds only in-frame clones, not every one. V and J calls and clone size are given by that table; D and trimming were obtained from the DNA. Among about 220,000 clones listed, around 80% were seen once. The ends were cut back, 5 bases at V and 4 bases at J, with 11 bases in the middle. This CDR3 spans 14 amino acids. Germline CDR1 and CDR2: SGHTA and FQGNSA. The sequencing input was peripheral blood. The sequence was collected from a human donor in a cohort sampled during active COVID-19. The rearrangement joins TRBV7-2 to TRBJ1-4; D may be TRBD1 (6 bases). CDR3 nucleotide sequence: TGTGCCAGCAGCCTCGGACAGAGTAATGAAAAACTGTTTTTT. Amino acids: CASSLGQSNEKLFF. Drawing the rest from reference TRBV7-2 and TRBJ1-4, the complete variable domain is GAGVSQSPSNKVTEKGKDVELRCDPISGHTALYWYRQSLGQGLEFLIYFQGNSAPDKSGLPSDRFSAERTGGSVSTLTIQRTQQEDSAVYLCASSLGQSNEKLFFGSGTQLSVL.